This passage covers 10 T cell receptor beta chains from one sample sequenced in a study of beta chain features in type 1 diabetes. Of the isolated RNA, all was reverse transcribed, and so the sequenced material was expressed TCRB transcripts. The protocol was immunoSEQ multiplex PCR, while the TCRdb copy is restricted to in-frame clones and leaves out a portion. The table has 140,000 or so clones, 10% seen once. What was sequenced was naive CD4+ T cells from blood. These receptors all stem from a man aged 18-30 years in good health.

The CDR3 sequence is CATSRDRFGETQYF. CDR3 sequence (DNA): TGTGCCACCAGCAGAGACAGGTTTGGGGAGACCCAGTACTTC. The chain links TRBV15 to TRBJ2-5, with unresolved D. With 0 bases removed from V and 5 bases from J, the gap between germline ends came to 10 bases. Looked up from germline, CDR1 is LNHNV and CDR2 is YYDKDF (reference sequence). The CDR3 sequence is 14 residues long.

The chain has TRBV7-3 and TRBJ2-5; D is unclear. This CDR3 region has 10 residues. Trimming removed 7 bases from V and 2 bases from J, with 2 bases in between. The germline V gene has CDR1 SGHTA and CDR2 FQGTGA. This CDR3 reads CASTQETQYF. The CDR3 coding sequence is TGTGCCAGCACACAAGAGACCCAGTACTTC.

The genes are TRBV7-2 and TRBJ2-1, with D unclear. This CDR3 contains 15 residues. Germline assignment: CDR1 SGHTA and CDR2 FQGNSA. V lost 1 base, J lost 3 bases, and 10 bases lay in between. The CDR3 nucleotides read TGTGCCAGCAGCTTAGGGGCCGCCTTCTACAATGAGCAGTTCTTC. It encodes CASSLGAAFYNEQFF.

This clone was found a few times. The J gene is TRBJ1-2, the V gene TRBV7-2, with 8 bases that match TRBD1. The germline V gene has CDR1 SGHTA and CDR2 FQGNSA. CDR3 length: 15 amino acids. V shed 3 bases and J 0 bases; nucleotides not matched to a gene: 3. CDR3 in DNA: TGTGCCAGCAGCTTGACAGGGGAAGCTAACTATGGCTACACCTTC. It codes for CASSLTGEANYGYTF.

This clone was seen more than once but under ten times. The V call is TRBV30, the J call TRBJ1-5; tentative D call: TRBD1 (6 bases). Between the trimmed V and J ends, which lost 1 base and 6 bases, there was a span of 13 bases. Germline assignment: CDR1 GTSNPN and CDR2 SVGIG (reference sequence). CDR3 length equals 14 residues. CDR3 in amino acids: CAWSEGHRGQPQHF. The CDR3 nucleotides are TGTGCCTGGAGTGAGGGACATCGGGGTCAGCCCCAGCATTTT.

This clone was observed a handful of times. The J gene is TRBJ1-1, the V gene TRBV14; a weak D match, TRBD1 (6 bases). The length of the CDR3 is 14 residues. V shed 5 bases and J shed 1 base, with 11 bases lying between them. Per the germline V gene, CDR1 is SGHDN and CDR2 is FVKESK. CDR3 loop: CASSRQVANTEAFF. The CDR3 DNA reads as TGTGCCAGCAGCAGACAGGTGGCGAACACTGAAGCTTTCTTT.

This chain joins TRBV19 and TRBJ1-5, with D possibly TRBD1 on 6 matching bases. This CDR3 is 15 amino acids long. Trimming took off 5 bases at V and 5 bases at J, with 16 bases between the two ends. Germline CDR1 reads LNHDA; CDR2 reads SQIVND (reference sequence). The CDR3 DNA follows: TGTGCCAGTAGTTTCCGCCAAGGGGGACATCAGCCCCAGCATTTT. Amino acid sequence: CASSFRQGGHQPQHF.

This clone occurred many times. The chain recombines TRBV7-9 with TRBJ2-1, with no clear D. This CDR3 is 14 amino acids long. Trimming pared 7 bases from V and 6 bases from J, leaving 16 bases between. The germline CDR1 and CDR2 sequences are SEHNR and FQNEAQ (reference sequence). In nucleotides, the CDR3 is TGTGCCAGCACCCAATGGGCACCGACCAATGAGCAGTTCTTC. Translating it yields CASTQWAPTNEQFF.

There are a few counts of this clone. V usage is TRBV10-2 and J usage is TRBJ1-2, with D uncertain. Germline CDR1 reads WSHSY; CDR2 reads SAAADI. The CDR3 sequence is 15 residues long. With 2 bases removed from V and 4 bases from J, the gap between germline ends came to 14 bases. This CDR3 is CASSEGSGFVYGYTF. The CDR3 DNA is TGCGCCAGCAGTGAGGGGTCGGGGTTCGTCTATGGCTACACCTTC.

The J gene is TRBJ1-2, the V gene TRBV18; a weak D match, TRBD1 (5 bases). The CDR3 has 13 amino acids. Germline loops: CDR1 KGHSH, CDR2 LQKENI. V dropped 4 bases and J dropped 8 bases, with 14 bases sitting between them. CDR3 in DNA: TGTGCCAGCTCACTGGGGACGGGAGGCGGCTACACCTTC. Amino acids: CASSLGTGGGYTF.